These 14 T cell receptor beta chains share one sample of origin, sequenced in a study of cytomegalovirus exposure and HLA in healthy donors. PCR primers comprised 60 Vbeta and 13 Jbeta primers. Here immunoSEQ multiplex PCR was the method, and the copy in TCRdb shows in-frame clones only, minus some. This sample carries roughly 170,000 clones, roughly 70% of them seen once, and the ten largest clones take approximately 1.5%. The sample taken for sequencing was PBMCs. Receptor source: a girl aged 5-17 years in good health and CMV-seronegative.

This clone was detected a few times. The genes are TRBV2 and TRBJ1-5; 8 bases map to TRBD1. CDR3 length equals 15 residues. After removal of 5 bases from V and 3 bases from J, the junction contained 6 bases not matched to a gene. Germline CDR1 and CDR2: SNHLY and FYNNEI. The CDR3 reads CASSPTGVDNQPQHF. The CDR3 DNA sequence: TGTGCCAGCAGTCCGACAGGGGTTGACAATCAGCCCCAGCATTTT.

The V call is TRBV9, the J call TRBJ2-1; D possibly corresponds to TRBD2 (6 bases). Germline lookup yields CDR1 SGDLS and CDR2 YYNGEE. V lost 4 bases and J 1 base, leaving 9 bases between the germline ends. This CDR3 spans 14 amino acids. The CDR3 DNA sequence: TGTGCCAGCAGCCCTCTAGCGTCCTACAATGAGCAGTTCTTC. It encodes CASSPLASYNEQFF.

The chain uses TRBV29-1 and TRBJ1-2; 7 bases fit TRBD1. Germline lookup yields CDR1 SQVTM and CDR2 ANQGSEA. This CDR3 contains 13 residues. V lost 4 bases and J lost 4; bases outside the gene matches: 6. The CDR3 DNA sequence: TGCAGCGTTGTGGGACAGTACGGCTATGGCTACACCTTC. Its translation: CSVVGQYGYGYTF.

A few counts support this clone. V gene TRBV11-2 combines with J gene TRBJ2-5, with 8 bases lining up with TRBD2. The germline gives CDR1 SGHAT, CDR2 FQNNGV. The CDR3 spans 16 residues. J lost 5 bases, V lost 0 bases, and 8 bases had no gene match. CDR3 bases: TGTGCCAGCAGCTTAGACTGGCTAGCGGGTGGGGAGACCCAGTACTTC. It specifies CASSLDWLAGGETQYF.

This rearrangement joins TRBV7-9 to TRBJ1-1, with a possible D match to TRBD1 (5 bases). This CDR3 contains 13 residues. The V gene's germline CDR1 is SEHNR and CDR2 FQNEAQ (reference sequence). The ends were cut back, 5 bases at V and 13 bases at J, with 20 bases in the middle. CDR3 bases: TGTGCCAGCAGCCCCGTTGGGGCAGTCCTTCTTTTCTTT. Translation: CASSPVGAVLLFF.

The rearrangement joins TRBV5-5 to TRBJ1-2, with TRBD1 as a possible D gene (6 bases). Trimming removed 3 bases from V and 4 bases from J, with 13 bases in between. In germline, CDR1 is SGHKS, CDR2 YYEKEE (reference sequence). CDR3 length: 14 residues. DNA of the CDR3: TGTGCCAGCAGCTCGGAACAGGGCGGCTATGGCTACACCTTC. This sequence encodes CASSSEQGGYGYTF. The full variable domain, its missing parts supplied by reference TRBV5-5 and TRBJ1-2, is DAGVTQSPTHLIKTRGQQVTLRCSPISGHKSVSWYQQVLGQGPQFIFQYYEKEERGRGNFPDRFSARQFPNYSSELNVNALLLGDSALYLCASSSEQGGYGYTFGSGTRLTVV.

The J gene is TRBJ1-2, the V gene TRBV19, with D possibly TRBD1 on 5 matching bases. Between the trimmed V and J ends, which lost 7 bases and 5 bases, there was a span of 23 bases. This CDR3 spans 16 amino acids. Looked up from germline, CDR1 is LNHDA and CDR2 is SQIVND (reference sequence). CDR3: CASTNWGREGTYGYTF. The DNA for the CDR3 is TGTGCCAGTACTAATTGGGGCAGGGAAGGAACTTATGGCTACACCTTC.

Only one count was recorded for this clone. The CDR3 DNA reads as TGTGCCAGCAGCTTGGGGGGGGTGGACACCTACGAGCAGTACTTC. It encodes CASSLGGVDTYEQYF. The chain carries TRBV5-8 and TRBJ2-7, with D possibly being TRBD2 (6 bases). Germline-derived CDR1 and CDR2 are SGHTS and YDEGEE. The CDR3 consists of 15 residues. The V and J ends lost 0 bases and 2 bases respectively, with 12 bases between them.

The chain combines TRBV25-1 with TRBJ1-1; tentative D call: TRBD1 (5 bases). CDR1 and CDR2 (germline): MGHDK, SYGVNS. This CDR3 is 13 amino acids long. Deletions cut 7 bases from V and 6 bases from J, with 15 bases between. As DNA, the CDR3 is TGTGCCAGCACTCAAGGGTTAGGGGCTGAAGCTTTCTTT. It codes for CASTQGLGAEAFF.

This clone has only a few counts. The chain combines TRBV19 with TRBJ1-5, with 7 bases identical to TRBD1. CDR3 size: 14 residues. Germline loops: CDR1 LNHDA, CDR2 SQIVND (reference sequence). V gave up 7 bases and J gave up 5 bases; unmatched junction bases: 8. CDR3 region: CASTPGTVYQPQHF. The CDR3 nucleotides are TGTGCCAGTACCCCCGGGACAGTCTATCAGCCCCAGCATTTT.

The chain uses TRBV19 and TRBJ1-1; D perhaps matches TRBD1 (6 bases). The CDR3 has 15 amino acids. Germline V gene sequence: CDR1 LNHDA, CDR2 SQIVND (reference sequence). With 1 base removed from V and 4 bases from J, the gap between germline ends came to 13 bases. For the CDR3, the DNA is TGTGCCAGTAGTATAGGTGGACAGATCGGCACTGAAGCTTTCTTT. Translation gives CASSIGGQIGTEAFF.

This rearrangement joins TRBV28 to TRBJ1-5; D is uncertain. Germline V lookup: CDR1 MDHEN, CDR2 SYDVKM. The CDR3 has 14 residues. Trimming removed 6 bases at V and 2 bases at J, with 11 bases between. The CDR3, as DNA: TGTGCCAGCAGCCCGGTTCGGGGCAATCAGCCCCAGCATTTT. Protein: CASSPVRGNQPQHF.

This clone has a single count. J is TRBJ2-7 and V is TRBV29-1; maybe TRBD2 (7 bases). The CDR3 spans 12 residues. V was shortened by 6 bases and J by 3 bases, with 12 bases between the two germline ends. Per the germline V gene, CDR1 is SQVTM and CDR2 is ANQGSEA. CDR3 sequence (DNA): TGCAGCGTCAAGGGGGGGGACTACGAGCAGTACTTC. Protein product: CSVKGGDYEQYF.

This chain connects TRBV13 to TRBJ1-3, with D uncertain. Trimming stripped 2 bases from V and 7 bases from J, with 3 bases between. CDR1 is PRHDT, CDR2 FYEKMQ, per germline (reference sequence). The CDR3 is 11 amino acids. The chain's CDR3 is CASSLSNTIYF. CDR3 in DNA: TGTGCCAGCAGCTTATCGAACACCATATATTTT.